The 23 T cell receptor beta chains below all came from one sample that was sequenced in a study of vaccination and CD4 T cells after COVID-19. Antigens for these TCRs are unknown. The treatment was: approximately nine-day PBMC culture with coronavirus spike peptide pools or control peptides (ViraFEST assay). The Oncomine TCR Beta short-read assay generated sequence data from the DNA of cultured CD4+ T cells. Each CDR3 protein gets one entry after TCRdb re-called the PCR reads with MiXCR. The sample holds approximately 14,000 distinct CDR3 sequences, about 53% seen once. This specimen consisted of CD4+ T cells from blood, cultured in vitro, obtained before SARS-CoV-2 vaccination. All receptors come from a human donor who had recovered from COVID-19.

The chain recombines TRBV15 with TRBJ2-2; D perhaps matches TRBD2 (5 bases). This CDR3 is built from 16 residues. Germline assignment: CDR1 LNHNV and CDR2 YYDKDF (reference sequence). The V gene lost 0 bases and the J gene lost 3 bases, with 11 bases spanning the gap. The CDR3 sequence is CATSREGRRDTGELFF. DNA for the CDR3: TGTGCCACCAGCAGAGAAGGGAGAAGGGACACCGGGGAGCTGTTTTTT.

Points on this clonotype: The germline gene is not matched at one end of the junction; a read error may be the cause. V and J are TRBV11-3 and TRBJ1-1; D is unresolved. Germline CDR1 and CDR2: SGHNT and YENEEA. CDR3 length: 12 residues. The CDR3 spells CASSLDFTEAFF. The CDR3 DNA follows: TGCGCCAGCAGCTTGGATTTCACTGAAGCTTTCTTT.

In its sample, this clonotype was seen a few times. The V gene is TRBV10-3, the J gene TRBJ1-5; D gene ambiguous. This CDR3 contains 15 residues. Trimming took 0 bases from V and 7 from J, leaving 13 bases between them. Germline V lookup: CDR1 ENHRY, CDR2 SYGVKD. CDR3 DNA sequence: TGTGCCATCAGTGAGTCGATCGGGGTGGGACAGCCCCAGCATTTT. As protein: CAISESIGVGQPQHF.

Here the CDR3 DNA reads TGTGCCAGTAGACCTACGGACAGATTCGGCTACACCTTC. Translation gives CASRPTDRFGYTF. The chain uses TRBV19 and TRBJ1-2; D is possibly TRBD1 (6 bases). The CDR3 is 13 amino acids. The V end lost 6 bases, the J end lost 8 bases, and 16 bases lay between the germline ends. In germline, CDR1 is LNHDA, CDR2 SQIVND (reference sequence).

This clonotype was counted a few times. The rearrangement links TRBV19 to TRBJ1-2; possibly TRBD1 for D (6 bases). The CDR3 sequence is 14 residues long. The germline gives CDR1 LNHDA, CDR2 SQIVND (reference sequence). The V gene lost 8 bases and the J gene lost 5 bases, with 18 bases spanning the gap. CDR3 DNA: TGTGCCAGTTCCCTCCCAGGGGCGCGGTATGGCTACACCTTC. This gives the protein CASSLPGARYGYTF.

The rearrangement uses TRBV27 and TRBJ2-3, with 12 bases aligning to TRBD1. The V gene's germline CDR1 is MNHEY and CDR2 SMNVEV (reference sequence). V shed 7 bases and J 5 bases; nucleotides not matched to a gene: 10. This CDR3 is 16 amino acids long. The CDR3 DNA is TGTGCCAGCACCTCCGGGACAGGGGGCTTCAGAGATACGCAGTATTTT. Residues: CASTSGTGGFRDTQYF.

This clonotype was counted between two and nine times. The rearrangement uses TRBV27 and TRBJ1-1; D is uncertain. V was cut by 0 bases and J by 5 bases, with 7 bases left in between. Germline V CDR1 and CDR2: MNHEY, SMNVEV (reference sequence). The length of the CDR3 is 13 residues. The chain's CDR3 is CASSLSGFTEAFF. The DNA for the CDR3 is TGTGCCAGCAGTTTATCAGGGTTTACTGAAGCTTTCTTT.

The J gene is TRBJ2-7, the V gene TRBV18; a possible D gene is TRBD2 (5 bases). This CDR3 has 15 residues. V was pared by 0 bases and J by 0 bases, with 9 bases between. The V gene's germline CDR1 is KGHSH and CDR2 LQKENI. The CDR3 region is CASSPPRALSYEQYF. The CDR3 nucleotides are TGTGCCAGCTCACCACCGAGGGCCCTCTCCTACGAGCAGTACTTC.

V gene TRBV6-5 combines with J gene TRBJ1-3; D remains ambiguous. Germline-derived CDR1 and CDR2 are MNHEY and SVGAGI. The length of the CDR3 is 17 residues. Trimming took off 3 bases at V and 0 bases at J, with 15 bases between the two ends. CDR3 coding DNA: TGTGCCAGCAGTTATGACGGGCGACCGAGCTCTGGAAACACCATATATTTT. Translating it yields CASSYDGRPSSGNTIYF.

The chain couples TRBV19 to TRBJ2-3; 8 positions match TRBD1. The CDR3 has 14 residues. V shed 6 bases, J shed 1 base, and the junction held 3 bases outside the gene matches. Per germline, CDR1 LNHDA and CDR2 SQIVND (reference sequence). CDR3 in DNA: TGTGCCAGTAGCGACAGGGGCGGCACAGATACGCAGTATTTT. Its protein product is CASSDRGGTDTQYF.

This clonotype was found a few times. V and J are TRBV20-1 and TRBJ2-7; 8 bases are shared with TRBD2. This CDR3 comprises 15 residues. V lost 0 bases, J lost 2 bases, and 6 bases stayed unmatched. The germline gives CDR1 DFQATT, CDR2 SNEGSKA (reference sequence). The CDR3 DNA reads TGCAGTGCTAGAGATCAAGCGGGAGTACCCTACGAGCAGTACTTC. It encodes CSARDQAGVPYEQYF.

A few counts support this clonotype. The chain combines TRBV28 with TRBJ2-7, with 9 bases identical to TRBD1. The CDR3 totals 14 residues. Trimming cost V 6 bases and J 9 bases; bases outside gene matches: 12. The germline V gene has CDR1 MDHEN and CDR2 SYDVKM. CDR3 sequence reads: CASRPQGAVTGQYF. The CDR3 DNA sequence: TGTGCCAGCAGACCACAGGGGGCGGTTACGGGGCAGTACTTC.

This clonotype came up a few times. The V gene is TRBV20-1, the J gene TRBJ2-2; weak D call: TRBD1 (6 bases). Trimming pared 2 bases from V and 8 bases from J, leaving 18 bases between. Germline V gene lookup returns CDR1 DFQATT and CDR2 SNEGSKA (reference sequence). This CDR3 is built from 15 residues. The CDR3 loop reads CSARPAATGPGELFF. CDR3 coding DNA: TGCAGTGCTAGACCGGCAGCGACAGGCCCTGGGGAGCTGTTTTTT.

J is TRBJ1-1 and V is TRBV7-8, with 10 bases aligning to TRBD1. Unmatched junction bases numbered 8, after V lost 6 bases and J lost 1 base. The germline V gene has CDR1 SGHVS and CDR2 FQNEAQ. The CDR3 extends over 16 amino acids. CDR3 nucleotides: TGTGCCAGCAGTTTACGGGACAGGGGTTCGAACACTGAAGCTTTCTTT. Amino acid sequence: CASSLRDRGSNTEAFF.

In DNA, the CDR3 is TGTGCCAGCAGTTACAGGGTTGATTCACCCCTCCACTTT. Protein product: CASSYRVDSPLHF. V is TRBV6-5 and J is TRBJ1-6; no clear D. Germline CDR1 and CDR2: MNHEY and SVGAGI. Trimming pared 2 bases from V and 8 bases from J, leaving 7 bases between. CDR3 size: 13 residues.

The V gene is TRBV7-2, the J gene TRBJ2-7, with a weak D call TRBD1 (5 bases). Trimming removed 1 base from V and 3 bases from J, with 13 bases in between. The CDR3 runs 15 residues. Germline values: CDR1 SGHTA, CDR2 FQGNSA. The CDR3 spells CASSLVGQGIYEQYF. For the CDR3, the DNA is TGTGCCAGCAGCTTAGTAGGGCAGGGAATCTACGAGCAGTACTTC.

The chain has TRBV28 and TRBJ1-2, with 8 bases that match TRBD1. Trimming removed 2 bases from V and 10 bases from J; junction bases left unmatched: 3. This CDR3 is built from 12 residues. Germline V gives CDR1 MDHEN, CDR2 SYDVKM. The CDR3 protein is CASSLQGADYTF. For the CDR3, the DNA is TGTGCCAGCAGTTTACAGGGGGCGGACTACACCTTC.

The V call is TRBV12-3 or TRBV12-4, the J call TRBJ2-1; TRBD2 might be the D (6 bases). Trimming took off 6 bases at V and 4 bases at J, with 13 bases between the two ends. CDR3 length: 14 residues. The CDR3 spells CASRTVGGYNEQFF. In DNA, the CDR3 is TGTGCCAGCAGGACTGTGGGGGGTTACAATGAGCAGTTCTTC.

Sample share makes this clonotype medium-sized. V is TRBV6-1 and J is TRBJ1-6; the D gene is possibly TRBD1 (6 bases). The CDR3 has 13 residues. CDR1 MNHNS and CDR2 SASEGT come from the germline V gene. V dropped 5 bases and J dropped 7 bases, with 9 bases sitting between them. The CDR3 sequence: CASSQGFNSPLHF. The CDR3 nucleotides read TGTGCCAGCAGTCAGGGGTTCAATTCACCCCTCCACTTT.

This chain connects TRBV6-5 to TRBJ2-7; 9 nucleotides line up with TRBD2. The V segment lost 2 bases and the J segment 0 bases; nucleotides outside the gene matches: 14. The CDR3 contains 19 residues. CDR1 is MNHEY, CDR2 SVGAGI, per germline. CDR3 bases: TGTGCCAGCAGTTACCCTCGACAGATTAGCGGGGGTTTCTCCTACGAGCAGTACTTC. Residues: CASSYPRQISGGFSYEQYF.

This chain connects TRBV24-1 to TRBJ2-2; D remains unclear. The germline gives CDR1 KGHDR, CDR2 SFDVKD. With 1 base removed from V and 6 bases from J, the gap between germline ends came to 5 bases. The length of the CDR3 is 13 residues. The CDR3 sequence: CATSDLESGELFF. CDR3 DNA sequence: TGTGCCACCAGTGATTTAGAGTCCGGGGAGCTGTTTTTT.

The genes are TRBV29-1 and TRBJ2-7, with 7 nucleotides matching TRBD1. CDR1 and CDR2 from the germline V gene are SQVTM and ANQGSEA. The CDR3 is 13 amino acids. With V trimmed by 8 bases and J by 3 bases, 10 bases remained unmatched. For the CDR3, the DNA is TGCAGCATCCGGGACAGTATAGACTACGAGCAGTACTTC. Residues: CSIRDSIDYEQYF.

The chain combines TRBV6-2 or TRBV6-3 with TRBJ1-1; D is ambiguous. The CDR3 has 13 residues. The germline V gene has CDR1 MNHEY and CDR2 SVGEGT. V was shortened by 10 bases and J by 0 bases, with 12 bases between the two germline ends. The CDR3 here is CATWTFMNTEAFF. CDR3 DNA sequence: TGTGCCACCTGGACGTTCATGAACACTGAAGCTTTCTTT.